The rows below give T cell receptor beta chains drawn from one sample of a study of beta chain features in type 1 diabetes. The repertoire was sequenced with immunoSEQ multiplex PCR; TCRdb's copy has only in-frame clones and lacks some. The sample shows approximately 41,000 clones, 66% of them seen only once. The sequencing sample was made of Tregs from blood. These receptors were collected from a man aged 25-40 years with type 1 diabetes. Some clones in this sample may be carry-over from other donors' samples. Each CDR3 is given with its conserved first and last residue. A D gene is named only where the DNA matches it firmly. Expanded clones get a size class; other rows say once, few or many, or leave the size out.

CDR3nt | CDR3aa | abundance | len | d_gene | j_gene | v_gene
TGTGCCAGCAGCTTCGTGACTAGCGGGGGGGAGACCCAGTACTTC | CASSFVTSGGETQYF | few | 15 | TRBD2 | TRBJ2-5 | TRBV7-9
TGTGCCAGCAGCAAGGACTTGTCGGGGGACTATGGCTACACCTTC | CASSKDLSGDYGYTF | NA | 15 | NA | TRBJ1-2 | TRBV5-4
TGTGCCAGCAGCTTCGCGATCGGCGGGGGGGCCTACGAGCAGTACTTC | CASSFAIGGGAYEQYF | NA | 16 | TRBD2 | TRBJ2-7 | TRBV11-1
TGTGCCAGCAGTCGGAGCGGGGGGAGGAATGAGCAGTTCTTC | CASSRSGGRNEQFF | few | 14 | TRBD2 | TRBJ2-1 | TRBV6-6
TGTGCCAGCAGCCCAGCGGCCAGGGAGACCCAGTACTTC | CASSPAARETQYF | few | 13 | NA | TRBJ2-5 | TRBV11-3
TGTGCCAGCAGCCAACCCGACAGGGGAGGTGAAAAACTGTTTTTT | CASSQPDRGGEKLFF | NA | 15 | TRBD1 | TRBJ1-4 | TRBV4-2
TGCAGTGCGCTGGGGCTAACTGAAGCTTTCTTT | CSALGLTEAFF | few | 11 | NA | TRBJ1-1 | TRBV20-1
TGCAGCGTTGAGCTGGAGGGGCGCCCGAACGAGCAGTACTTC | CSVELEGRPNEQYF | NA | 14 | NA | TRBJ2-7 | TRBV29-1
TGTGCCAGCAGCCAAGCGCTAGCGGGGGGGCCAGATACGCAGTATTTT | CASSQALAGGPDTQYF | NA | 16 | TRBD2 | TRBJ2-3 | TRBV4-2
TGTGCCAGCAGTGGGGCAGGAATAAACACTGAAGCTTTCTTT | CASSGAGINTEAFF | NA | 14 | NA | TRBJ1-1 | TRBV2
TGTGCCAGCAGCCCCCGGGACAGGGGGTCCTACGAGCAGTACTTC | CASSPRDRGSYEQYF | NA | 15 | TRBD1 | TRBJ2-7 | TRBV7-8
TGTGCCAGCAGCTTGGGACAGGGTTATAATTCACCCCTCCACTTT | CASSLGQGYNSPLHF | NA | 15 | TRBD1 | TRBJ1-6 | TRBV7-3
TGTGCCAGCAGCCCCGGACTGGCTTACACTGAAGCTTTCTTT | CASSPGLAYTEAFF | NA | 14 | NA | TRBJ1-1 | TRBV7-9
TGTGCCAGCAGTTACTCGAGAAATCAGCCCCAGCATTTT | CASSYSRNQPQHF | NA | 13 | NA | TRBJ1-5 | TRBV6-5
TGTGCCAGCAGCCGTACAGGGACAGATACGCAGTATTTT | CASSRTGTDTQYF | NA | 13 | NA | TRBJ2-3 | TRBV5-6
TGTGCCAGCAGCGTACAGGGGATGAATGGCTACACCTTC | CASSVQGMNGYTF | NA | 13 | NA | TRBJ1-2 | TRBV9
TGTGCCAGCAGTGAAGGGAACGGACTACCCGGGCGGTTCTTC | CASSEGNGLPGRFF | few | 14 | NA | TRBJ2-1 | TRBV6-1
TGTGCCAGCACCCCGACAGAACTTTCACCCCTCCACTTT | CASTPTELSPLHF | few | 13 | NA | TRBJ1-6 | TRBV2
TGTGCCAGCACCCCCGCGGTGCGGGAGCTGTTTTTT | CASTPAVRELFF | NA | 12 | NA | TRBJ2-2 | TRBV6-1
TGTGCCATCGCCCGGGGAGCGGGGCTCCGTGAGACCCAGTACTTC | CAIARGAGLRETQYF | NA | 15 | TRBD2 | TRBJ2-5 | TRBV10-3
TGTGCCATCAGGGGACAGGGGAAGCATGGCTACACCTTC | CAIRGQGKHGYTF | medium-sized | 13 | TRBD1 | TRBJ1-2 | TRBV10-3
TGTGCTCTCCCGCGCGGGGGCTCCTACGAGCAGTACTTC | CALPRGGSYEQYF | NA | 13 | TRBD2 | TRBJ2-7 | TRBV6-1
TGTGCCAGCAGTCCGCGGCAGGGGAATCAGCCCCAGCATTTT | CASSPRQGNQPQHF | NA | 14 | NA | TRBJ1-5 | TRBV6-1
TGTGCCAGCAGTTTAGAGAGTACGTTTATCGGTCCAGATACGCAGTATTTT | CASSLESTFIGPDTQYF | NA | 17 | NA | TRBJ2-3 | TRBV27
TGTGCTAGTGGTTTTGCAGACACAGATACGCAGTATTTT | CASGFADTDTQYF | NA | 13 | NA | TRBJ2-3 | TRBV12-5
TGTGCCAGCAGCTTAGCCGCGGGGCCTAACACCGGGGAGCTGTTTTTT | CASSLAAGPNTGELFF | few | 16 | NA | TRBJ2-2 | TRBV7-9
TGTGCCAGCAGCTTTGGGCGCTTCACAGATACGCAGTATTTT | CASSFGRFTDTQYF | NA | 14 | NA | TRBJ2-3 | TRBV11-2
TGTGCCAGCTCCAGACCAGCGACAGGGGTGTCGACCGGGGAGCTGTTTTTT | CASSRPATGVSTGELFF | few | 17 | TRBD1 | TRBJ2-2 | TRBV25-1
TGTGCCGCGGGGACCTCCACAGATACGCAGTATTTT | CAAGTSTDTQYF | few | 12 | NA | TRBJ2-3 | TRBV28
TGTGCCGACCAGGGCCTTCTGGACACTGAAGCTTTCTTT | CADQGLLDTEAFF | NA | 13 | NA | TRBJ1-1 | TRBV21-1
TGCGCCAGCAGCCCTAGGACAGAGAACACTGAAGCTTTCTTT | CASSPRTENTEAFF | NA | 14 | NA | TRBJ1-1 | TRBV5-1
TGTGCCAGCAGCGCTCAGAGCAGGGGATCCTCGGGAAAACTGTTTTTT | CASSAQSRGSSGKLFF | NA | 16 | NA | TRBJ1-4 | TRBV9
TGTGCCAGCTCACCGGGACAGCCCTACGAGCAGTACTTC | CASSPGQPYEQYF | NA | 13 | TRBD1 | TRBJ2-7 | TRBV18
TGTGCCATCAGTGAGTCAGGGGGAAATTCACCCCTCCACTTT | CAISESGGNSPLHF | NA | 14 | NA | TRBJ1-6 | TRBV10-3
TGCGCCAGCAGCTTAACAGGCGAGCAGTACTTC | CASSLTGEQYF | NA | 11 | NA | TRBJ2-7 | TRBV5-1
TGTGCCAGCAGCATGGGGACTAGCGGGGGTAATGAGCAGTTCTTC | CASSMGTSGGNEQFF | NA | 15 | TRBD2 | TRBJ2-1 | TRBV9
TGCGCCAGCAGCTTGGTTCTCGGACAGGGGGCTGGCGGGGAGCTGTTTTTT | CASSLVLGQGAGGELFF | few | 17 | TRBD1 | TRBJ2-2 | TRBV5-1
TGTGCCAGCTCACCACCGGGACAGTCAACGAACTTC | CASSPPGQSTNF | NA | 12 | TRBD1 | TRBJ2-5 | TRBV18
TGTGCCAGCTCACCACCTGGGCAGGGTAACGAGCAGTACTTC | CASSPPGQGNEQYF | NA | 14 | NA | TRBJ2-7 | TRBV18
TGTGCCAGCAGTCCCGTAGGGGCCTATGGCTACACCTTC | CASSPVGAYGYTF | once | 13 | NA | TRBJ1-2 | TRBV28
TGTGCCAGCAGCTGGCGGACTCAAGAGCAGTTCTTC | CASSWRTQEQFF | NA | 12 | NA | TRBJ2-1 | TRBV11-1
TGCAGTGCTTCCGACAGGGGTGAGCAGTTCTTC | CSASDRGEQFF | NA | 11 | TRBD1 | TRBJ2-1 | TRBV20-1
TGTGCCAGTAGTGCCCCGGGACAGCGGTATCATCAGCCCCAGCATTTT | CASSAPGQRYHQPQHF | NA | 16 | TRBD1 | TRBJ1-5 | TRBV19
TGCAGCGTTGAGGGGGACAGTGCTTATGGCTACACCTTC | CSVEGDSAYGYTF | NA | 13 | TRBD1 | TRBJ1-2 | TRBV29-1
TGTGCCAGCAGCTCATTCACAGATACGCAGTATTTT | CASSSFTDTQYF | few | 12 | NA | TRBJ2-3 | TRBV11-2